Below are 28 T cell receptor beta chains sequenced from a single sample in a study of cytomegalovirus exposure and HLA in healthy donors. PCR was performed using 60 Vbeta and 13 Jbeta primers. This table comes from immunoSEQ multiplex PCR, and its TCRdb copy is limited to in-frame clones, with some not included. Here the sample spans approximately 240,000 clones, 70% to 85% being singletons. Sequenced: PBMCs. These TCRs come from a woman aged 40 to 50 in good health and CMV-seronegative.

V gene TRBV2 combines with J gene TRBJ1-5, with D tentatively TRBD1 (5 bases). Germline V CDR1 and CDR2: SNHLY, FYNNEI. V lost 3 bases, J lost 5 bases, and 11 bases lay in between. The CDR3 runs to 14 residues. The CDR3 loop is CASSDEEGYQPQHF. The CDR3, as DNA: TGTGCCAGCAGTGATGAGGAGGGGTATCAGCCCCAGCATTTT.

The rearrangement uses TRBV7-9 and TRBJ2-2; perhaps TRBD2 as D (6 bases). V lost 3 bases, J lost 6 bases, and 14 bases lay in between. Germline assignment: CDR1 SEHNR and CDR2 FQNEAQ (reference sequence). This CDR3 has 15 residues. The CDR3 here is CASSFRRGVSGELFF. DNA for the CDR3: TGTGCCAGCAGCTTTAGGCGCGGGGTGTCCGGGGAGCTGTTTTTT.

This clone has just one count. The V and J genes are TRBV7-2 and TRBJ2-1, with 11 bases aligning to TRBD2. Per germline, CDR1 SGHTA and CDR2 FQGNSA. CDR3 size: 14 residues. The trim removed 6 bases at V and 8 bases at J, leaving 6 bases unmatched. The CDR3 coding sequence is TGTGCCAGCAGAGGTAGCGGGGGGGCCTATGAGCAGTTCTTC. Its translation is CASRGSGGAYEQFF.

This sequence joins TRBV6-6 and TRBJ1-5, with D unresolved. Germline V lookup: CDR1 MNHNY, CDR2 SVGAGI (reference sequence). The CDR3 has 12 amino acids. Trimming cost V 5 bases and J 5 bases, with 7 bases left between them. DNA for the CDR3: TGTGCCAGCAGTAGGAGGGATCAGCCCCAGCATTTT. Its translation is CASSRRDQPQHF.

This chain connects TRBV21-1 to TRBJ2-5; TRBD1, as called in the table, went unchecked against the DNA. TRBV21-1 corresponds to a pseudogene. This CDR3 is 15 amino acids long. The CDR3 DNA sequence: TGTGCCAGCAGCAAAGAAGAAGAAGGGGGAGAGACCCAGTACTTC. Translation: CASSKEEEGGETQYF.

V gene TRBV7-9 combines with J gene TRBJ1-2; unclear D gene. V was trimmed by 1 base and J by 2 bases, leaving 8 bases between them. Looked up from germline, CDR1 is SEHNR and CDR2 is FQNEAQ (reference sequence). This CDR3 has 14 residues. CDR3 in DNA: TGTGCCAGCAGCTTAGTTCCAGCGAACTATGGCTACACCTTC. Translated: CASSLVPANYGYTF.

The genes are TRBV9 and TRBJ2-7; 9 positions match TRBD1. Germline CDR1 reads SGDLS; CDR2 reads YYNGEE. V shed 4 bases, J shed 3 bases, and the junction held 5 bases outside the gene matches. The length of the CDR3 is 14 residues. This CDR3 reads CASSPGTGNYEQYF. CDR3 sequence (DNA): TGTGCCAGCAGCCCCGGGACAGGGAACTACGAGCAGTACTTC.

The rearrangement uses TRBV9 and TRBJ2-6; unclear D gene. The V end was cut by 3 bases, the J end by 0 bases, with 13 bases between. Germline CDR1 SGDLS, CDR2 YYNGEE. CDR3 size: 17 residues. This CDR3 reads CASSGRSMISGANVLTF. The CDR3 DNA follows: TGTGCCAGCAGCGGGAGATCCATGATCTCTGGGGCCAACGTCCTGACTTTC.

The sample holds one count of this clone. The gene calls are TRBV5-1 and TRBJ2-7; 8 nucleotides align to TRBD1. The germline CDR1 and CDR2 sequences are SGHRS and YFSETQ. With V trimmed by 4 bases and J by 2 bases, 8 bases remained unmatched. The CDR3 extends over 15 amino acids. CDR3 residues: CASSTRTGTAYEQYF. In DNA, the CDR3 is TGCGCCAGCAGCACCCGGACAGGGACGGCCTACGAGCAGTACTTC.

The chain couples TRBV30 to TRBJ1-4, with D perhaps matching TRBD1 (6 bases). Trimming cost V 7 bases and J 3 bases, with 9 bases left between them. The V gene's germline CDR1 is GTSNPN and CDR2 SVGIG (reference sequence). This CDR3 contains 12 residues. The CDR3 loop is CASQGANEKLFF. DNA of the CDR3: TGTGCCTCACAGGGAGCTAATGAAAAACTGTTTTTT.

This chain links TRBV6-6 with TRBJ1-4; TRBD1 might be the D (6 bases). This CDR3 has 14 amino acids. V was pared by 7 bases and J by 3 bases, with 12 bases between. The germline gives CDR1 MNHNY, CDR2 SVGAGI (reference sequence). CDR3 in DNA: TGTGCCAGCAAGAACAGGGTCGCTAATGAAAAACTGTTTTTT. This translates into CASKNRVANEKLFF.

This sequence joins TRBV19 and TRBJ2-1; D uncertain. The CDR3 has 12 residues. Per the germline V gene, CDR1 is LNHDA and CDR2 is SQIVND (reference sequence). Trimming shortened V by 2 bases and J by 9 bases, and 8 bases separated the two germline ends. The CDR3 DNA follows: TGTGCCAGTAGTATATACGGTGGTGAGCAGTTCTTC. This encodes CASSIYGGEQFF.

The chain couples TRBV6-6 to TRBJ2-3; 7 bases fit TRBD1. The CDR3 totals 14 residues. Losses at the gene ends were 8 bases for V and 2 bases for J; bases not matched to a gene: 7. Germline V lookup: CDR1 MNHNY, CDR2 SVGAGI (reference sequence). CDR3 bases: TGTGCCAGCGCCAGGGGGTGGGACACAGATACGCAGTATTTT. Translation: CASARGWDTDTQYF.

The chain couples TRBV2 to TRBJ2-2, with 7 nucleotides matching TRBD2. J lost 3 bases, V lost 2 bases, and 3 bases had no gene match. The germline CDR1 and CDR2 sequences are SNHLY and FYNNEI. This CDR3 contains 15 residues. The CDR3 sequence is CASSEWTSDTGELFF. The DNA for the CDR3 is TGTGCCAGCAGTGAATGGACTAGTGACACCGGGGAGCTGTTTTTT. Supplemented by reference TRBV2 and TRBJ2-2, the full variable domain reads EPEVTQTPSHQVTQMGQEVILRCVPISNHLYFYWYRQILGQKVEFLVSFYNNEISEKSEIFDDQFSVERPDGSNFTLKIRSTKLEDSAMYFCASSEWTSDTGELFFGEGSRLTVL.

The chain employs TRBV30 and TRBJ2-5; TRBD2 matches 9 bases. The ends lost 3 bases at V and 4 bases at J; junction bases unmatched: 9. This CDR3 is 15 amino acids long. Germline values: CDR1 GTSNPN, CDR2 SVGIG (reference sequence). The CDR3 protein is CAWSWPGTSRETQYF. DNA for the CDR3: TGTGCCTGGAGCTGGCCCGGGACTAGCCGAGAGACCCAGTACTTC.

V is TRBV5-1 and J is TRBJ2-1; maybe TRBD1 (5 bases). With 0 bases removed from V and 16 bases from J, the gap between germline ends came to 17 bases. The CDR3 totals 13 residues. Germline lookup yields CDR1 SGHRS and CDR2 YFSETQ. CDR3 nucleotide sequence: TGCGCCAGCAGCTTGGAGGGTCGACAGATCTATTTCTTC. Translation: CASSLEGRQIYFF.

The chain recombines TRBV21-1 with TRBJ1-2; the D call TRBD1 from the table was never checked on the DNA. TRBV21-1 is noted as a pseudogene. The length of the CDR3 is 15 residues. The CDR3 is CASSKHRTVNYGYTF. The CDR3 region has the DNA TGTGCCAGCAGCAAGCATCGGACAGTTAACTATGGCTACACCTTC.

The CDR3 protein is CASSVSGRNTEAFF. CDR3 bases: TGTGCCAGCAGCGTCAGTGGGCGGAACACTGAAGCTTTCTTT. The chain employs TRBV9 and TRBJ1-1; D not certain. V was cut by 2 bases and J by 1 base, with 9 bases left in between. CDR1 and CDR2 (germline): SGDLS, YYNGEE. The CDR3 is 14 residues long.

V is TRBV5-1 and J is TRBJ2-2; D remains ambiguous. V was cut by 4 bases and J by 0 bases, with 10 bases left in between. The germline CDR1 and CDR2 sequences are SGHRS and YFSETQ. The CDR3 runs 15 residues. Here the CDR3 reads CASSPTVANTGELFF. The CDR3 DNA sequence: TGCGCCAGCAGCCCAACGGTTGCGAACACCGGGGAGCTGTTTTTT. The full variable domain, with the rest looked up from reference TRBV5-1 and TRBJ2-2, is KAGVTQTPRYLIKTRGQQVTLSCSPISGHRSVSWYQQTPGQGLQFLFEYFSETQRNKGNFPGRFSGRQFSNSRSEMNVSTLELGDSALYLCASSPTVANTGELFFGEGSRLTVL.

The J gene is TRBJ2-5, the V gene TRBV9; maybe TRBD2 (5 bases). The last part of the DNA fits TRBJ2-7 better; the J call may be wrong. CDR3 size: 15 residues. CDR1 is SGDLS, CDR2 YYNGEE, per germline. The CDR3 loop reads CASSVGPDEGYEQYF. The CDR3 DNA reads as TGTGCCAGCAGCGTAGGGCCGGACGAGGGATACGAGCAGTACTTC.

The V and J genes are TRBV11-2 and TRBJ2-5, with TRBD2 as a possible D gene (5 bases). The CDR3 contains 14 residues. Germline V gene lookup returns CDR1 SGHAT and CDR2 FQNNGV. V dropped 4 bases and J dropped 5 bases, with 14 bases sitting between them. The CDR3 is CASSSFSIAETQYF. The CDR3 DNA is TGTGCCAGCAGCTCATTTAGTATAGCGGAGACCCAGTACTTC.

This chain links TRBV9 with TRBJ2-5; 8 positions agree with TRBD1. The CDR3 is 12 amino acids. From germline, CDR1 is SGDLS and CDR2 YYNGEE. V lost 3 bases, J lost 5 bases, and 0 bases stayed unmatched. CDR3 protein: CASSAGGETQYF. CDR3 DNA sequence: TGTGCCAGCAGCGCAGGGGGCGAGACCCAGTACTTC.

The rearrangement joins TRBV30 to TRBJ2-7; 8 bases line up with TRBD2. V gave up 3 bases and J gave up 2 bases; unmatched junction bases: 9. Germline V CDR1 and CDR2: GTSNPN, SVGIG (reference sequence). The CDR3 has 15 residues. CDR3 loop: CAWRETGGRTYEQYF. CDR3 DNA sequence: TGTGCCTGGAGGGAAACGGGGGGGCGAACCTACGAGCAGTACTTC.

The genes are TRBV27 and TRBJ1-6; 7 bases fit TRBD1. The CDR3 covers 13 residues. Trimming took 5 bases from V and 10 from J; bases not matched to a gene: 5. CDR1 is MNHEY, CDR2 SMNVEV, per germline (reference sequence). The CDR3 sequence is CASSSYRGSPLHF. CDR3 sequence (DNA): TGTGCCAGCAGTAGTTACAGGGGATCACCCCTCCACTTT.

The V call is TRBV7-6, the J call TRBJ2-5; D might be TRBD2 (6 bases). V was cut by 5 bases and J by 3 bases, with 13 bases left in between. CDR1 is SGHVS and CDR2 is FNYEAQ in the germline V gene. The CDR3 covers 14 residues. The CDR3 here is CASSPTWGEETQYF. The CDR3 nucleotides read TGTGCCAGCAGCCCTACTTGGGGGGAAGAGACCCAGTACTTC.

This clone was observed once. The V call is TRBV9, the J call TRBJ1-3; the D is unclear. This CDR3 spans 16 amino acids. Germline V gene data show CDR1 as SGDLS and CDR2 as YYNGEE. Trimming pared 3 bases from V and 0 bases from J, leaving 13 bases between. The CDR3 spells CASSAIGLHSGNTIYF. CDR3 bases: TGTGCCAGCAGCGCAATCGGACTGCACTCTGGAAACACCATATATTTT.

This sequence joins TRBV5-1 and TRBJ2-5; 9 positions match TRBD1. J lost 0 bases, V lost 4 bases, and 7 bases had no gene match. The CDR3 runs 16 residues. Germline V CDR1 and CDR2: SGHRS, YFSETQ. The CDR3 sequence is CASSLRTGAYQETQYF. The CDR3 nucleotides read TGCGCCAGCAGCCTCCGGACAGGGGCGTACCAAGAGACCCAGTACTTC.

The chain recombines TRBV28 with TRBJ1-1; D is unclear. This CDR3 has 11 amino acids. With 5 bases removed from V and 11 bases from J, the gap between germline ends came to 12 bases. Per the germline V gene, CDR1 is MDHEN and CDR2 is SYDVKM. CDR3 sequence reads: CASSTEVRAFF. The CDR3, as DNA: TGTGCCAGCAGTACGGAGGTTAGGGCTTTCTTT.